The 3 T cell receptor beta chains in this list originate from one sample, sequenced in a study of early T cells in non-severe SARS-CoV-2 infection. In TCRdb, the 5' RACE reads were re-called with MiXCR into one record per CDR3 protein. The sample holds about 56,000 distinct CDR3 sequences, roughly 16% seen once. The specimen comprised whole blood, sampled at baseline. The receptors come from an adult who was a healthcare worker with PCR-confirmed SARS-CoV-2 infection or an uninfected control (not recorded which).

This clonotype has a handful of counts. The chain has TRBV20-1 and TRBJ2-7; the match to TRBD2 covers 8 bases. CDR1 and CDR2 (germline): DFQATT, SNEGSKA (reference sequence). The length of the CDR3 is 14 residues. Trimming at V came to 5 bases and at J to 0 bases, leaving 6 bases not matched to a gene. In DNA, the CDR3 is TGCAGTGCTTTAGCGGGACTCTCCTCCTACGAGCAGTACTTC. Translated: CSALAGLSSYEQYF.

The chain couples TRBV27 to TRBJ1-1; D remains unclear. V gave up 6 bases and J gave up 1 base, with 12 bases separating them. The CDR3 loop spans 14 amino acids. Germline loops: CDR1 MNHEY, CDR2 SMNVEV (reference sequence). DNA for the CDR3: TGTGCCAGCAGCGCCACGACAACGAACACTGAAGCTTTCTTT. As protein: CASSATTTNTEAFF.

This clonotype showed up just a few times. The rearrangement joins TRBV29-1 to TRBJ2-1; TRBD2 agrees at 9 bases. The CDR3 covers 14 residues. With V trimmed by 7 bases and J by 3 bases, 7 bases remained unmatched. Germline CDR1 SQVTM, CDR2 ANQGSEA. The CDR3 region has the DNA TGCAGCGCAACAGCGGGAGGACTCTACAATGAGCAGTTCTTC. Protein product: CSATAGGLYNEQFF.